The table lists the clone carrying this T cell receptor beta chain with a count of one. The sample originates from a study of T cell changes during pregnancy in multiple sclerosis. The germline V gene has CDR1 LGHNA and CDR2 YSLEER. V dropped 4 bases and J dropped 7 bases, with 14 bases sitting between them. The CDR3 has 14 amino acids. Assay: immunoSEQ multiplex PCR; the TCRdb copy retains only in-frame clones and omits some. The sample yields around 23,000 clones, 90% to 95% seen once. This clonotype was obtained from a female donor with multiple sclerosis, enrolled in a pregnancy study. Sequencing used CD8+ T cells from peripheral blood mononuclear cells, obtained in the third trimester of pregnancy. J is TRBJ2-1 and V is TRBV4-3; perhaps TRBD2 as D (7 bases). The CDR3 protein is CASSLEGGQNEQFF. As DNA, the CDR3 is TGCGCCAGCAGCCTAGAGGGGGGGCAAAATGAGCAGTTCTTC.